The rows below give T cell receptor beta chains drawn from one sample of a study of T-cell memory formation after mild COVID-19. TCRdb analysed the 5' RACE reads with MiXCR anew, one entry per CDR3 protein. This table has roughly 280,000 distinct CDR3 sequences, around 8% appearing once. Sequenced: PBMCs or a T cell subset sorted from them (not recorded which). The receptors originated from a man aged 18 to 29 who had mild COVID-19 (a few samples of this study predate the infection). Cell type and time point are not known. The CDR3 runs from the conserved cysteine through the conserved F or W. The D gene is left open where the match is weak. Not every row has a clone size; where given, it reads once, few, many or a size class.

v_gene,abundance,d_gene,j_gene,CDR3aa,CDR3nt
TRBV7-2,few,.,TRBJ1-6,CASSLEVVWAPLHF,TGTGCCAGCAGCCTCGAAGTGGTTTGGGCACCCCTCCACTTT
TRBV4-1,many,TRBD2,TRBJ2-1,CASSQDGTSGHNRGQFF,TGCGCCAGCAGCCAAGATGGGACTAGCGGTCATAATCGTGGGCAGTTCTTC
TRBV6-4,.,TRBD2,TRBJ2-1,CASRPSGGLSYNEQFF,TGTGCCAGCAGACCTAGCGGGGGACTCTCCTACAATGAGCAGTTCTTC
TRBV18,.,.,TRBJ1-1,CASSPSRPNTEAFF,TGTGCCAGCTCACCATCACGGCCTAACACTGAAGCTTTCTTT
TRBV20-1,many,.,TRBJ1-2,CSARRAWRGERKGFYGYTF,TGCAGTGCTAGGAGGGCCTGGCGGGGAGAGAGGAAAGGATTCTATGGCTACACCTTC
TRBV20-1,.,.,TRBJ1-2,CSASPQGGYGYTF,TGCAGTGCTAGTCCCCAGGGAGGATATGGCTACACCTTC
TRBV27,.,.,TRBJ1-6,CASSLGWDNSPLHF,TGTGCCAGCAGTTTGGGCTGGGATAATTCACCCCTCCACTTT
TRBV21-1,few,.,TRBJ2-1,CASSKVGGPQFF,TGTGCCAGCAGCAAAGTTGGGGGCCCGCAGTTCTTC
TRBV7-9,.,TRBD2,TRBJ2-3,CASSDILAGFTDTQYF,TGTGCCAGCAGCGATATACTAGCGGGGTTCACAGATACGCAGTATTTT
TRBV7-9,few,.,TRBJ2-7,CASSPGTVGTLTYEQYF,TGTGCCAGCAGCCCAGGGACCGTGGGGACCCTGACCTACGAGCAGTACTTC
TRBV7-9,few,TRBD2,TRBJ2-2,CASSFREGAGELFF,TGTGCCAGCAGCTTCAGGGAGGGCGCCGGGGAGCTGTTTTTT
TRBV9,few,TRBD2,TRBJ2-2,CASMAGGPTGELFF,TGTGCCAGTATGGCGGGGGGCCCCACCGGGGAGCTGTTTTTT
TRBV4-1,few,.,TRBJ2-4,CASSQDWPGWGNIQYF,TGCGCCAGCAGCCAAGATTGGCCAGGGTGGGGAAACATTCAGTACTTC
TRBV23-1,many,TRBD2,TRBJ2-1,CASLRRETYNEQFF,TGCGCCAGCTTGAGGCGGGAGACCTACAATGAGCAGTTCTTC
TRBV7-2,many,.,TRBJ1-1,CASSRGGMNTEAFF,TGTGCCAGCAGCCGCGGGGGGATGAACACTGAAGCTTTCTTT
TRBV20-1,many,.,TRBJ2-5,CSARDSKRGWTQYF,TGCAGTGCTAGAGATTCCAAGAGGGGATGGACCCAGTACTTC
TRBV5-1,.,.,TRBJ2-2,CASSLIYGNTGELFF,TGCGCCAGCAGCTTGATTTATGGAAACACCGGGGAGCTGTTTTTT
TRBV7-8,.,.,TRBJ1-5,CASSLGQVGQPQHF,TGTGCCAGCAGCTTAGGACAGGTGGGGCAGCCCCAGCATTTT
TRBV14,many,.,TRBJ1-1,CASSHTHNTEAFF,TGTGCCAGCAGCCATACGCATAACACTGAAGCTTTCTTT
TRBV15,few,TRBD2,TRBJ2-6,CATSSRTSGGRSGANVLTF,TGTGCCACCAGCAGTCGGACTAGCGGGGGCCGCTCTGGGGCCAACGTCCTGACTTTC
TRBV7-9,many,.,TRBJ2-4,CASSLDRHIQYF,TGTGCCAGCAGCTTAGACAGGCACATTCAGTACTTC
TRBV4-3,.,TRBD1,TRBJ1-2,CASSRDRDNYGYTF,TGCGCCAGCAGCCGGGACAGGGATAACTATGGCTACACCTTC
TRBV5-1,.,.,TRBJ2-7,CASSLGVGLTYEQYF,TGCGCCAGCAGCTTGGGGGTCGGCCTTACCTACGAGCAGTACTTC
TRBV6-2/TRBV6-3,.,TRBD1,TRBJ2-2,CASQSGTANTGELFF,TGTGCCAGCCAGTCCGGGACAGCGAACACCGGGGAGCTGTTTTTT